Listed here is a single TCR beta chain. Its cognate antigen is unknown. Single viable CD3+CD4+CD8-CD45RO+ cells were sorted as the memory CD4+ T cells. After thawing, CD4+ T cells were positively selected. The data were produced by immunoSEQ multiplex PCR, yet TCRdb's version contains in-frame clones alone and is incomplete. The table records about 100,000 clones, about 80% of them present only once. This entry is derived from a study of memory CD4+ T cells and cytomegalovirus serostatus. Study results and caveats: CD4+ memory repertoires contained about 40% of the roughly 160 reported CMV TCRbeta sequences. The CMV-associated TCR signature appears largely within the CD4+ memory repertoire. Repertoires predicted CMV serostatus with median bootstrapped AUC of 0.95.

In germline, CDR1 is SGHTA, CDR2 FQGNSA. The V gene end was trimmed by 0 bases and the J gene end by 4 bases; junction bases not matched to a gene: 6. The CDR3 length is 15 residues. The chain is built from TRBV7-2 and TRBJ2-7; 7 nucleotides line up with TRBD1. The sequence was obtained from an adult in good health and CMV-seropositive. Sequenced sample: memory CD4+ T cells from blood. The CDR3 region is CASSLAATGLYEQYF. In nucleotides, the CDR3 is TGTGCCAGCAGCTTAGCCGCGACAGGGTTATACGAGCAGTACTTC.